One sample yielded the 20 T cell receptor beta chains listed below, sequenced in a study of post-analysis software for immune sequencing data. The study's findings and limits: TRBV5-6, TRBV5-1 and TRBV20-1 belonged to a set of a handful of TRBV segments that were more frequent in patients than controls.

TCR beta libraries were prepared from cDNA with unique molecular identifiers. A single record per CDR3 protein comes from TCRdb applying MiXCR to the PCR reads. The sample has hundreds of thousands of distinct CDR3 sequences; approximately 50% are singletons. Their target antigens are unknown. The sample taken for sequencing was blood. The receptors stem from a girl aged 5-17 years with multiple sclerosis.

The chain is built from TRBV11-2 and TRBJ2-1; 8 nucleotides line up with TRBD2. The CDR3 has 15 amino acids. Germline CDR1 SGHAT, CDR2 FQNNGV. Trimming at V came to 1 base and at J to 5 bases, leaving 4 bases not matched to a gene. The DNA of the CDR3 is TGTGCCAGCAGCTTAGCAGCGGGAGACGACAATGAGCAGTTCTTC. Protein sequence: CASSLAAGDDNEQFF.

J is TRBJ1-2 and V is TRBV5-6; TRBD1 agrees at 11 bases. The germline gives CDR1 SGHDT, CDR2 YYEEEE. This CDR3 comprises 14 residues. V shed 4 bases and J 7 bases; nucleotides not matched to a gene: 6. This CDR3 reads CASSQDRGQFGYTF. The CDR3 region has the DNA TGTGCCAGCAGCCAGGACAGGGGGCAGTTTGGCTACACCTTC.

This chain links TRBV9 with TRBJ2-5; 7 bases line up with TRBD2. The length of the CDR3 is 15 residues. Germline V lookup: CDR1 SGDLS, CDR2 YYNGEE. V shed 4 bases and J 3 bases; nucleotides not matched to a gene: 9. DNA of the CDR3: TGTGCCAGCAGCACAAGGGACTACCAAGAAGAGACCCAGTACTTC. It specifies CASSTRDYQEETQYF.

V and J are TRBV7-9 and TRBJ2-3, with a possible D match to TRBD2 (5 bases). CDR1 and CDR2 (germline): SEHNR, FQNEAQ (reference sequence). The CDR3 runs 14 residues. V was clipped by 6 bases and J by 3 bases, with 13 bases between them. The DNA for the CDR3 is TGTGCCAGCAGGATAGCGCCGACTACAGATACGCAGTATTTT. It translates to CASRIAPTTDTQYF. Supplemented by reference TRBV7-9 and TRBJ2-3, the full variable domain reads DTGVSQNPRHKITKRGQNVTFRCDPISEHNRLYWYRQTLGQGPEFLTYFQNEAQLEKSRLLSDRFSAERPKGSFSTLEIQRTEQGDSAMYLCASRIAPTTDTQYFGPGTRLTVL.

CDR3 protein: CSVDSERQRDEQYF. The DNA of the CDR3 is TGCAGCGTTGACTCTGAACGACAGCGCGACGAGCAGTACTTC. The chain employs TRBV29-1 and TRBJ2-7, with D possibly matching TRBD1 (5 bases). CDR3 length: 14 residues. The V end was cut by 3 bases, the J end by 5 bases, with 17 bases between. Germline loops: CDR1 SQVTM, CDR2 ANQGSEA.

The chain combines TRBV12-3 or TRBV12-4 with TRBJ2-3; D is unresolved. V lost 4 bases, J lost 7 bases, and 9 bases lay in between. The CDR3 contains 12 residues. The CDR3 reads CASSSQGNTQYF. The DNA for the CDR3 is TGTGCCAGCAGTTCTCAAGGCAATACGCAGTATTTT.

The genes are TRBV6-5 and TRBJ2-4; weak D call: TRBD1 (5 bases). TRBJ2-7 matches the DNA end more closely, so the J call is doubtful. Germline-derived CDR1 and CDR2 are MNHEY and SVGAGI. The CDR3 contains 15 residues. This CDR3 is CASSYKGEFTYEQYF. The CDR3, as DNA: TGTGCCAGCAGTTACAAAGGGGAATTTACCTACGAGCAGTACTTC.

The J gene is TRBJ1-1, the V gene TRBV20-1, with D perhaps matching TRBD1 (5 bases). The CDR3 extends over 13 amino acids. Germline loops: CDR1 DFQATT, CDR2 SNEGSKA (reference sequence). V shed 6 bases and J shed 6 bases, with 17 bases lying between them. This CDR3 is CSAPGGVQAEAFF. CDR3 nucleotide sequence: TGCAGTGCCCCCGGGGGGGTACAAGCTGAAGCTTTCTTT.

This clonotype was seen a single time. The chain recombines TRBV7-3 with TRBJ2-1, with 8 bases lining up with TRBD2. With 2 bases clipped from V and 0 bases from J, the junction kept 6 bases outside the gene matches. The CDR3 length is 17 residues. The V gene's germline CDR1 is SGHTA and CDR2 FQGTGA. The CDR3 sequence is CASSLGPRGGSYNEQFF. The CDR3 nucleotides read TGTGCCAGCAGCTTAGGTCCACGGGGGGGCTCCTACAATGAGCAGTTCTTC.

This rearrangement joins TRBV29-1 to TRBJ2-3; D unresolved. Trimming took off 2 bases at V and 2 bases at J, with 11 bases between the two ends. The CDR3 is made up of 14 amino acids. Germline CDR1 is SQVTM and CDR2 is ANQGSEA. The CDR3 DNA follows: TGCAGCGTTGAACCCACGCCCAACACAGATACGCAGTATTTT. Protein: CSVEPTPNTDTQYF.

The genes are TRBV12-3 or TRBV12-4 and TRBJ1-2, with D maybe TRBD1 (6 bases). This CDR3 has 15 residues. The V end lost 2 bases, the J end lost 8 bases, and 18 bases lay between the germline ends. CDR3: CASSLRSGEYGGYTF. The CDR3 region has the DNA TGTGCCAGCAGTTTAAGGTCAGGGGAGTACGGGGGCTACACCTTC.

The chain couples TRBV11-2 to TRBJ1-1, with a possible D match to TRBD1 (5 bases). CDR3 length equals 14 residues. Germline CDR1 reads SGHAT; CDR2 reads FQNNGV. V was trimmed by 3 bases and J by 0 bases, leaving 8 bases between them. In DNA, the CDR3 is TGTGCCAGCAGCTTGGGGGACCTGAACACTGAAGCTTTCTTT. This codes for CASSLGDLNTEAFF.

The CDR3 here is CASSLGWEPYGYTF. The CDR3 nucleotides read TGTGCCAGCAGCTTAGGGTGGGAGCCTTATGGCTACACCTTC. This rearrangement joins TRBV7-8 to TRBJ1-2; no firm D call. Trimming removed 1 base from V and 5 bases from J, with 11 bases in between. Germline V gene data show CDR1 as SGHVS and CDR2 as FQNEAQ. The CDR3 length is 14 residues.

This chain joins TRBV4-1 and TRBJ1-4; weak D call: TRBD1 (5 bases). Germline CDR1 and CDR2: MGHRA and YSYEKL. The CDR3 runs 17 residues. V was cut by 1 base and J by 0 bases, with 12 bases left in between. In DNA, the CDR3 is TGCGCCAGCAGCCAAGGCGGGACCGTCGCAACTAATGAAAAACTGTTTTTT. Encoded protein: CASSQGGTVATNEKLFF.

The chain links TRBV5-5 to TRBJ2-7; D tentatively fits TRBD1 or TRBD2 (5 bases each). Trimming stripped 6 bases from V and 3 bases from J, with 19 bases between. The CDR3 length is 15 residues. The V gene's germline CDR1 is SGHKS and CDR2 YYEKEE (reference sequence). CDR3 loop: CASKNRDLHIYEQYF. The CDR3 DNA reads as TGTGCCAGCAAAAACCGGGACCTCCACATCTACGAGCAGTACTTC.

The V gene is TRBV29-1, the J gene TRBJ2-3; no clear D gene. Deletions cut 6 bases from V and 6 bases from J, with 7 bases between. CDR3 length: 10 amino acids. Germline V lookup: CDR1 SQVTM, CDR2 ANQGSEA. CDR3 amino acids: CSVLYDTQYF. The DNA of the CDR3 is TGCAGCGTCTTATATGATACGCAGTATTTT.

The V call is TRBV5-1, the J call TRBJ1-6; 8 bases align to TRBD1. This CDR3 has 14 residues. V trimming: 4 bases; J trimming: 10 bases; junction bases outside the gene matches: 7. Germline CDR1 is SGHRS and CDR2 is YFSETQ. The CDR3 nucleotides are TGCGCCAGCAGCAAGGACAGGGTTGGCTCACCCCTCCACTTT. It encodes CASSKDRVGSPLHF.

This clonotype was recorded a few times. The rearrangement links TRBV12-5 to TRBJ1-5; D is undetermined. From germline, CDR1 is LGHNT and CDR2 FRNRAP. The CDR3 sequence is 11 residues long. Trimming pared 5 bases from V and 5 bases from J, leaving 4 bases between. CDR3 sequence: CASGTDQPQHF. In DNA form, the CDR3 reads TGTGCTAGTGGTACAGATCAGCCCCAGCATTTT.

This clonotype was seen a handful of times. The DNA of the CDR3 is TGTGCCAGCAGCGCCAGAATACTAACTAGCTCCGCCCGCGAGCAGTACTTC. Translating gives CASSARILTSSAREQYF. This chain links TRBV7-2 with TRBJ2-4; a weak D match, TRBD2 (6 bases). The assigned J gene may be wrong: the sequence end matches TRBJ2-7 better. This CDR3 has 17 residues. The germline CDR1 and CDR2 sequences are SGHTA and FQGNSA.

The chain carries TRBV25-1 and TRBJ1-2, with D uncertain. The CDR3 loop spans 16 amino acids. CDR1 MGHDK and CDR2 SYGVNS come from the germline V gene. The V gene lost 3 bases and the J gene lost 2 bases, with 16 bases spanning the gap. The CDR3 bases are TGTGCCAGCAGTGAGTACTTGGGCAGACTAAACTATGGCTACACCTTC. Amino acids: CASSEYLGRLNYGYTF.